This is a list of T cell receptor beta chains from one sample in a study of blood T cell repertoires in COVID-19. The repertoire was sequenced with immunoSEQ multiplex PCR; TCRdb's copy has only in-frame clones and lacks some. Of roughly 59,000 clones listed, approximately 83% are singletons. Sequencing used peripheral blood. These TCRs come from a woman of 80 years or more with acute or convalescent COVID-19. CDR3s include the opening cysteine and the closing phenylalanine or tryptophan. A D gene is named only where the DNA matches it firmly. Clone size, where shown, is once, few, many, or a class for clones that have expanded.

size	D	V	J	CDR3	DNA
few	TRBD1	TRBV5-1	TRBJ2-1	CASSMGQHNEQFF	TGCGCCAGCAGCATGGGACAGCACAATGAGCAGTTCTTC
.	.	TRBV5-1	TRBJ1-2	CASSSQRYRVGYTF	TGCGCCAGCAGCTCCCAACGATACAGGGTTGGCTACACCTTC
.	TRBD1	TRBV6-5	TRBJ2-2	CASSFRTGPNTGELFF	TGTGCCAGCAGTTTCCGGACAGGACCGAACACCGGGGAGCTGTTTTTT
.	TRBD2	TRBV10-2	TRBJ2-1	CASSESRTSGYNEQFF	TGCGCCAGCAGTGAGTCCCGGACTAGCGGTTACAATGAGCAGTTCTTC
.	TRBD2	TRBV6-5	TRBJ2-7	CASRPSGTYEQYF	TGTGCCAGCAGGCCCAGCGGGACCTACGAGCAGTACTTC
.	TRBD1	TRBV7-8	TRBJ1-2	CASSLEFRLGQGAVEGYTF	TGTGCCAGCAGCTTAGAGTTTCGTCTGGGACAGGGGGCTGTGGAGGGCTACACCTTC
once	TRBD1	TRBV18	TRBJ1-5	CASSPWDRTSNQPQHF	TGTGCCAGCTCACCCTGGGACAGAACCAGCAATCAGCCCCAGCATTTT
.	TRBD2	TRBV11-2	TRBJ2-5	CASSPGGLAGETQYF	TGTGCCAGCAGCCCTGGGGGACTAGCAGGAGAGACCCAGTACTTC
.	.	TRBV21-1	TRBJ1-5	CASSKEGQGQNNQPQHF	TGTGCCAGCAGCAAAGAGGGGCAGGGGCAAAACAATCAGCCCCAGCATTTT
.	.	TRBV9	TRBJ2-1	CASSKTGYNEQFF	TGTGCCAGCAGCAAAACAGGGTACAATGAGCAGTTCTTC
.	.	TRBV19	TRBJ2-3	CASTPNFETQYF	TGTGCCAGTACCCCCAATTTTGAGACGCAGTATTTT
.	TRBD1	TRBV25-1	TRBJ2-7	CASRPGQGKHEQYF	TGTGCCAGCAGACCGGGACAGGGGAAACACGAGCAGTACTTC
.	.	TRBV19	TRBJ2-2	CASSMEGNTGELFF	TGTGCCAGTAGTATGGAGGGAAACACCGGGGAGCTGTTTTTT
.	.	TRBV9	TRBJ1-1	CASSVSQDTEAFF	TGTGCCAGCAGCGTAAGCCAGGACACTGAAGCTTTCTTT